These 29 T cell receptor beta chains originate from one sample sequenced in a study of OX40 agonist ivuxolimab in advanced cancers. The library was built by means of the immunoSEQ multiplex PCR assay. TCRdb obtained this table from immuneACCESS and retained in-frame rearrangements with V and J assigned. These tables miss some clones; where compared with another copy, unresolved V genes account for less than half of the shortfall, and the remainder is unexplained. The sample profile shows about 59,000 clones; over 75% of them were found once. The ten largest clonotypes hold 5.2% of the sample. This material consisted of CD4+ or CD8+ T cells sorted from blood, taken in a trial of the OX40 agonist ivuxolimab. All receptors come from an adult with an advanced solid tumor such as melanoma, head and neck, liver or kidney cancer.

The chain carries TRBV28 and TRBJ2-5; D not certain. The CDR3 consists of 13 residues. Trimming cost V 5 bases and J 4 bases, with 11 bases left between them. Germline V gene lookup returns CDR1 MDHEN and CDR2 SYDVKM. The CDR3 DNA sequence: TGTGCCAGCAGTCTTGACTGGGTAGAGACCCAGTACTTC. Amino acids: CASSLDWVETQYF.

The genes are TRBV5-8 and TRBJ2-4, with a possible D match to TRBD1 (6 bases). Germline V gene sequence: CDR1 SGHTS, CDR2 YDEGEE. V was clipped by 4 bases and J by 1 base, with 9 bases between them. The CDR3 contains 14 residues. As DNA, the CDR3 is TGTGCCAGCAGCCAGACAGGCGCCAAAAACATTCAGTACTTC. It specifies CASSQTGAKNIQYF.

V gene TRBV30 combines with J gene TRBJ1-3; no clear D. The length of the CDR3 is 13 residues. V was cut by 5 bases and J by 4 bases, with 12 bases left in between. Germline V lookup: CDR1 GTSNPN, CDR2 SVGIG (reference sequence). The CDR3, as DNA: TGTGCCTGGGACATCTCCGACGGAAACACCATATATTTT. It yields the protein CAWDISDGNTIYF.

The V call is TRBV27, the J call TRBJ2-1; 11 nucleotides agree with TRBD2. The germline gives CDR1 MNHEY, CDR2 SMNVEV (reference sequence). With V trimmed by 5 bases and J by 8 bases, 8 bases remained unmatched. This CDR3 region has 15 residues. The CDR3 spells CASSPFSGRAHEQFF. In nucleotides, the CDR3 is TGTGCCAGCAGTCCATTTAGCGGGAGGGCCCATGAGCAGTTCTTC.

The V call is TRBV30, the J call TRBJ1-5; maybe TRBD1 (5 bases). Germline V lookup: CDR1 GTSNPN, CDR2 SVGIG (reference sequence). Trimming shortened V by 6 bases and J by 0 bases, and 6 bases separated the two germline ends. The CDR3 runs to 12 residues. The CDR3 loop reads CACDSSNQPQHF. The CDR3 bases are TGTGCCTGCGACAGTAGCAATCAGCCCCAGCATTTT.

V gene TRBV7-6 combines with J gene TRBJ1-2; D might be TRBD1 (5 bases). Trimming pared 3 bases from V and 6 bases from J, leaving 14 bases between. Looked up from germline, CDR1 is SGHVS and CDR2 is FNYEAQ. CDR3 length: 14 residues. DNA of the CDR3: TGTGCCAGCAGCTTCCTCGGGACGGTTAATGGCTACACCTTC. Translating gives CASSFLGTVNGYTF.

This chain connects TRBV5-1 to TRBJ2-5; D ambiguous. From germline, CDR1 is SGHRS and CDR2 YFSETQ. With 0 bases removed from V and 5 bases from J, the gap between germline ends came to 8 bases. The length of the CDR3 is 13 residues. The CDR3 DNA sequence: TGCGCCAGCAGCTTGGCTCTAGAGGAGACCCAGTACTTC. Its translation: CASSLALEETQYF.

V and J are TRBV2 and TRBJ2-5, with D tentatively TRBD1 or TRBD2 (5 bases each). Germline CDR1 reads SNHLY; CDR2 reads FYNNEI. The CDR3 has 13 amino acids. Trimming took 5 bases from V and 5 from J, leaving 12 bases between them. The chain's CDR3 is CASSRDGGETQYF. CDR3 nucleotide sequence: TGTGCCAGCAGTCGGGACGGCGGGGAGACCCAGTACTTC.

The chain recombines TRBV7-9 with TRBJ2-7, with 9 bases lining up with TRBD1. Losses at the gene ends were 4 bases for V and 5 bases for J; bases not matched to a gene: 9. Germline CDR1 and CDR2: SEHNR and FQNEAQ (reference sequence). The CDR3 is made up of 15 amino acids. The CDR3 nucleotides are TGTGCCAGCAGCTCATGGGACAGGGACGTACACGAGCAGTACTTC. Translating gives CASSSWDRDVHEQYF.

The rearrangement uses TRBV14 and TRBJ2-5; 10 nucleotides match TRBD2. The J call may not be correct, given that the DNA end is closer to TRBJ2-7. The germline V gene has CDR1 SGHDN and CDR2 FVKESK. There are 15 residues in the CDR3. DNA of the CDR3: TGTGCCAGCAGCCCGAGCGGGAGGGCCGAGTACGAGCAGTACTTC. This codes for CASSPSGRAEYEQYF.

V is TRBV6-5 and J is TRBJ1-1; 7 positions match TRBD1. The CDR3 spans 14 residues. Germline values: CDR1 MNHEY, CDR2 SVGAGI. J lost 7 bases, V lost 4 bases, and 9 bases had no gene match. DNA of the CDR3: TGTGCCAGCAGTTCCCCAGGGGGGCTTATTGAAGCTTTCTTT. This sequence encodes CASSSPGGLIEAFF.

The V call is TRBV5-1, the J call TRBJ2-1; 14 bases are a match to TRBD2. With 2 bases clipped from V and 7 bases from J, the junction kept 11 bases outside the gene matches. Germline V gene lookup returns CDR1 SGHRS and CDR2 YFSETQ. This CDR3 region has 18 residues. DNA for the CDR3: TGCGCCAGCAGCTTAGGGGGGACTAGCGGGAGTTATTTGAATGAGCAGTTCTTC. Protein: CASSLGGTSGSYLNEQFF.

This clone was detected only a few times. This rearrangement joins TRBV10-3 to TRBJ1-1, with D possibly being TRBD1 (6 bases). There are 13 residues in the CDR3. V lost 3 bases and J lost 7, with 12 bases in between. CDR1 ENHRY and CDR2 SYGVKD come from the germline V gene. The DNA of the CDR3 is TGTGCCATCAGTGAAACAGGGCGGGGTGAAGCTTTCTTT. Protein product: CAISETGRGEAFF.

This clone was seen just once. The chain carries TRBV5-1 and TRBJ2-5; D assignment may be TRBD1 or TRBD2 (6 bases each). V lost 7 bases and J 3 bases, leaving 16 bases between the germline ends. This CDR3 region has 14 residues. Germline V gene lookup returns CDR1 SGHRS and CDR2 YFSETQ. The CDR3 is CASSYGGGKETQYF. CDR3 DNA: TGCGCCAGCTCCTACGGAGGGGGGAAAGAGACCCAGTACTTC. Together with reference TRBV5-1 and TRBJ2-5, the CDR3 gives the full variable domain: KAGVTQTPRYLIKTRGQQVTLSCSPISGHRSVSWYQQTPGQGLQFLFEYFSETQRNKGNFPGRFSGRQFSNSRSEMNVSTLELGDSALYLCASSYGGGKETQYFGPGTRLLVL.

CDR3 sequence reads: CASSTGTGLSGVQYF. The CDR3 DNA reads as TGTGCCAGCAGCACCGGGACAGGACTATCGGGGGTGCAGTACTTC. This sequence joins TRBV9 and TRBJ2-7; 8 nucleotides agree with TRBD1. J lost 9 bases, V lost 4 bases, and 15 bases had no gene match. CDR3 length: 15 residues. The germline gives CDR1 SGDLS, CDR2 YYNGEE.

J is TRBJ1-2 and V is TRBV7-3; 8 nucleotides match TRBD1. The J segment lost 8 bases and the V segment lost 5 bases, leaving 13 bases of the junction unmatched. This CDR3 spans 15 amino acids. Per the germline V gene, CDR1 is SGHTA and CDR2 is FQGTGA. The CDR3, as DNA: TGTGCCAGCAGCCGGGCCCCCGGGACAGGCTACGGCTACACCTTC. It encodes CASSRAPGTGYGYTF.

The chain carries TRBV7-8 and TRBJ2-7; a weak D match, TRBD2 (6 bases). V was cut by 7 bases and J by 1 base, with 17 bases left in between. This CDR3 has 15 residues. Germline values: CDR1 SGHVS, CDR2 FQNEAQ. This chain's CDR3 is CASIQLGGTSYEQYF. DNA for the CDR3: TGTGCCAGCATCCAACTAGGAGGGACTTCCTACGAGCAGTACTTC.

V is TRBV7-8 and J is TRBJ2-3, with TRBD2 matching over 8 bases. CDR3 size: 16 residues. The V gene end was trimmed by 1 base and the J gene end by 5 bases; junction bases not matched to a gene: 8. The germline V gene has CDR1 SGHVS and CDR2 FQNEAQ. This CDR3 is CASSLVFGGARDTQYF. CDR3 nucleotides: TGTGCCAGCAGCTTAGTATTCGGGGGGGCTCGAGATACGCAGTATTTT.

The chain joins TRBV28 to TRBJ2-7; tentative D call: TRBD1 (6 bases). Deletions cut 9 bases from V and 3 bases from J, with 15 bases between. The CDR3 length is 13 residues. The germline V gene encodes CDR1 MDHEN and CDR2 SYDVKM. The CDR3, as DNA: TGTGCCAGTAGCCCAGGGGATGGCTACGAGCAGTACTTC. It codes for CASSPGDGYEQYF.

This clone was picked up one time. This chain joins TRBV18 and TRBJ1-1, with TRBD1 matching 12 bases. This CDR3 contains 16 residues. J gave up 5 bases and V 0 bases, and 4 bases lay outside the gene matches. In germline, CDR1 is KGHSH, CDR2 LQKENI. The CDR3 is CASSPPGQGAGTEAFF. The CDR3 DNA follows: TGTGCCAGCTCACCACCGGGACAGGGGGCAGGAACTGAAGCTTTCTTT.

The chain links TRBV6-5 to TRBJ2-1; D may match TRBD1 or TRBD2 (6 bases each). There are 14 residues in the CDR3. V lost 6 bases, J lost 4 bases, and 13 bases lay in between. Looked up from germline, CDR1 is MNHEY and CDR2 is SVGAGI. CDR3 coding DNA: TGTGCCAGCAGAAGGGGGGCGACTTACAATGAGCAGTTCTTC. This translates into CASRRGATYNEQFF.

CDR3: CASSKGQPTDTQYF. The CDR3 DNA is TGTGCCAGTAGTAAAGGACAGCCCACAGATACGCAGTATTTT. The chain joins TRBV19 to TRBJ2-3; D is perhaps TRBD1 (6 bases). The CDR3 is made up of 14 amino acids. The germline gives CDR1 LNHDA, CDR2 SQIVND (reference sequence). V shed 4 bases and J shed 2 bases, with 10 bases lying between them. Combining the CDR3 with reference TRBV19 and TRBJ2-3 gives the whole variable domain DGGITQSPKYLFRKEGQNVTLSCEQNLNHDAMYWYRQDPGQGLRLIYYSQIVNDFQKGDIAEGYSVSREKKESFPLTVTSAQKNPTAFYLCASSKGQPTDTQYFGPGTRLTVL.

The chain links TRBV5-1 to TRBJ2-5, with D possibly TRBD2 on 7 matching bases. Germline assignment: CDR1 SGHRS and CDR2 YFSETQ. Trimming took off 3 bases at V and 4 bases at J, with 19 bases between the two ends. The CDR3 extends over 16 amino acids. The CDR3 loop reads CASSSNYGGGLETQYF. The CDR3 DNA reads as TGCGCCAGCAGCTCTAACTATGGGGGGGGGCTAGAGACCCAGTACTTC.

This clone appeared once. The rearrangement uses TRBV28 and TRBJ1-5; the D is unclear. Trimming removed 2 bases at V and 4 bases at J, with 18 bases between. Germline V gene data show CDR1 as MDHEN and CDR2 as SYDVKM. There are 17 residues in the CDR3. As DNA, the CDR3 is TGTGCCAGCAGTTTAACGAATCAACCCACAAAGAATCAGCCCCAGCATTTT. Translated, it gives CASSLTNQPTKNQPQHF.

The chain has TRBV28 and TRBJ2-4; TRBD2 aligns across 8 bases. CDR3 length equals 17 residues. V lost 1 base and J lost 0; bases outside the gene matches: 5. In germline, CDR1 is MDHEN, CDR2 SYDVKM. In DNA form, the CDR3 reads TGTGCCAGCAGTTTATCCCTCGGGGGGGCAGCCAAAAACATTCAGTACTTC. Its protein product is CASSLSLGGAAKNIQYF.

The gene calls are TRBV27 and TRBJ1-2; weak D call: TRBD1 (6 bases). The germline V gene encodes CDR1 MNHEY and CDR2 SMNVEV (reference sequence). Trimming pared 4 bases from V and 8 bases from J, leaving 14 bases between. The CDR3 loop spans 13 amino acids. CDR3 nucleotides: TGTGCCAGCAGTTCCCCGGGGGCTCAAGGCTACACCTTC. Translated, it gives CASSSPGAQGYTF.

The chain links TRBV28 to TRBJ2-2; D uncertain. Germline values: CDR1 MDHEN, CDR2 SYDVKM. The CDR3 length is 14 residues. Trimming removed 6 bases from V and 0 bases from J, with 8 bases in between. The CDR3 coding sequence is TGTGCCAGCAGGGACGGTCCGAACACCGGGGAGCTGTTTTTT. Amino acids: CASRDGPNTGELFF.

This rearrangement joins TRBV6-5 to TRBJ1-6, with TRBD1 as a possible D gene (5 bases). The V end was cut by 2 bases, the J end by 6 bases, with 8 bases between. The germline V gene has CDR1 MNHEY and CDR2 SVGAGI. CDR3 length: 14 amino acids. The CDR3 nucleotides are TGTGCCAGCAGTTACCGCGGGGGTAATTCACCCCTCCACTTT. It encodes CASSYRGGNSPLHF.

V gene TRBV7-9 combines with J gene TRBJ2-5, with D perhaps matching TRBD1 (6 bases). The CDR3 has 14 residues. Trimming took 1 base from V and 2 from J, leaving 8 bases between them. CDR1 is SEHNR and CDR2 is FQNEAQ in the germline V gene (reference sequence). The CDR3 loop reads CASSLGQVQETQYF. CDR3 coding DNA: TGTGCCAGCAGCTTAGGACAGGTACAAGAGACCCAGTACTTC.